Listed below are T cell receptor beta chains from one sample, sequenced in a study of T cell repertoires in cytomegalovirus infection. For these receptors, no antigen is known. A single record per CDR3 protein comes from TCRdb applying MiXCR to the reads. The sample consists of about 700,000 distinct CDR3 sequences, roughly 33% of them appearing once. Specimen: cultured PBMCs, collected from culture after CMV antigen stimulation. Receptors originate from a human donor in good health (CMV status not recorded). Some clones in this sample may be carry-over from other donors' samples. CDR3s leave out the opening cysteine and the closing phenylalanine or tryptophan. Each record gives: J gene, V gene, CDR3 protein.

>TRBJ1-3|TRBV7-2
ASSHPVSGNTIY
>TRBJ2-1|TRBV7-2
ASSLRVAGGRNEQF
>TRBJ1-5|TRBV11-2
ASSADTRRPQH
>TRBJ2-5|TRBV7-9
ASRLLSGGPTQY
>TRBJ1-5|TRBV7-2
ASSLVGYGQPQH
>TRBJ1-1|TRBV14
ASSRHLPGGADTEAF
>TRBJ1-2|TRBV6-2/TRBV6-3
ASRFLQGLYGYT
>TRBJ1-1|TRBV4-2
ASSPKEGGYEAF
>TRBJ1-4|TRBV4-1
ASSQVGRGATNEKLF
>TRBJ2-1|TRBV20-1
SARAPLVNNEQF
>TRBJ2-3|TRBV29-1
SGIPGLHTDTQY
>TRBJ2-3|TRBV4-2
ASSQVPSGGRGDTQY
>TRBJ1-6|TRBV7-6
ASSPGQGYSPLH
>TRBJ2-7|TRBV6-5
ATTRDGSYEQY
>TRBJ1-1|TRBV7-6
ASSLGRIDGTEAF
>TRBJ2-1|TRBV3-1
ASSQAGYGSEQF
>TRBJ2-1|TRBV7-9
ASKKRVAGGGGDEQF
>TRBJ2-1|TRBV6-8
ASSPSSNNEQF
>TRBJ1-1|TRBV7-6
ASKLRNTEAF
>TRBJ2-5|TRBV15
ATSRVISQETQY
>TRBJ2-2|TRBV6-5
ASSYGQENTGELF
>TRBJ2-1|TRBV12-3/TRBV12-4
ASSLTGHYNEQF
>TRBJ1-5|TRBV6-1
ASDKIGYSNQPQH
>TRBJ2-5|TRBV20-1
SARDRKGLETQY